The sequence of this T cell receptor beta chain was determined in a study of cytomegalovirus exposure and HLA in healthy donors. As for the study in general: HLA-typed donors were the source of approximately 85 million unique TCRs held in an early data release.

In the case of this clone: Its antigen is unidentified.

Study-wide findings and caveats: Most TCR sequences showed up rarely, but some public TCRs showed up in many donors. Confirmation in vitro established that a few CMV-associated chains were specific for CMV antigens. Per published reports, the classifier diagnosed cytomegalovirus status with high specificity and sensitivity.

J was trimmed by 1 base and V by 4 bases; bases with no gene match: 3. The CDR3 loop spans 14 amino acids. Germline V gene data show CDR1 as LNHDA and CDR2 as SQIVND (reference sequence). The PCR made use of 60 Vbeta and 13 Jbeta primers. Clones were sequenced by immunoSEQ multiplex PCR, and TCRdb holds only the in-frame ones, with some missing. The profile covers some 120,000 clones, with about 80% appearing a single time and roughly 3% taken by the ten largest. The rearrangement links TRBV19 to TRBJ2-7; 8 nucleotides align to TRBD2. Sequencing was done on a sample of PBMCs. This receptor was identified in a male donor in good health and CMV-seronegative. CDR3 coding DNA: TGTGCCAGTAGTAACGGCGGGGGGTCCTACGAGCAGTACTTC. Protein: CASSNGGGSYEQYF.